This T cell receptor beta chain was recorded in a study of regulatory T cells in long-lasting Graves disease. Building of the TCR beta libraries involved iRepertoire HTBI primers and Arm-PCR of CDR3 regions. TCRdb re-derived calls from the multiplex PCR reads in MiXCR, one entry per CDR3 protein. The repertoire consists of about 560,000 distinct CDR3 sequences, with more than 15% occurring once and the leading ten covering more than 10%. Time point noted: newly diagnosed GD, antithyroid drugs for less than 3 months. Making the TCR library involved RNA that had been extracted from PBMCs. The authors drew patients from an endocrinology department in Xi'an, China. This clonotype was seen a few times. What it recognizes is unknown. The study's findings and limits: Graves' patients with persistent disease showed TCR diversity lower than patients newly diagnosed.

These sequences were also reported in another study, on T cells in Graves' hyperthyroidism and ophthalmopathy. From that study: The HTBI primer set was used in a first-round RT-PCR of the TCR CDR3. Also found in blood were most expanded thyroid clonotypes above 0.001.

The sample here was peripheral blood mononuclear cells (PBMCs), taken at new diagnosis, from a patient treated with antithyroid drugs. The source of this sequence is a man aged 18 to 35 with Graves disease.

The CDR3 DNA is TGCGCCAGCAGCTTGGTACTAGCGGGAGCAGCCCACGAGCAGTACTTC. Its protein product is CASSLVLAGAAHEQYF. The rearrangement uses TRBV5-1 and TRBJ2-7; 11 positions match TRBD2. V was clipped by 0 bases and J by 5 bases; unmatched bases: 7. Germline V CDR1 and CDR2: SGHRS, YFSETQ. The CDR3 has 16 residues.